The 2 T cell receptor beta chains reported below all come from one sample, sequenced in a study of breast tumors, draining lymph nodes, adjacent tissues. Each CDR3 protein gets one entry after TCRdb re-called the multiplex PCR reads with MiXCR. This table holds 100,000 to 150,000 distinct CDR3 sequences, more than 20% found once. Breast cancer patients provided tissue from their axillary draining lymph nodes. Sequenced sample: axillary lymph node tissue. The receptor set was obtained from a female donor with breast cancer. Some clones in this sample may be carry-over from other donors' samples.

On this clonotype itself: A read error is possible here, since a much larger clone lies one base away. Since the CDR3 does not end with the conserved phenylalanine or tryptophan, this likely comes from a read error. The chain is built from TRBV19 and TRBJ2-3, with D maybe TRBD2 (6 bases). CDR1 LNHDA and CDR2 SQIVND come from the germline V gene (reference sequence). The CDR3 contains 15 residues. V was clipped by 1 base and J by 4 bases, with 12 bases between them. Here the CDR3 reads CASSIAGAGADTQYL. The DNA of the CDR3 is TGTGCCAGTAGTATAGCGGGAGCGGGCGCAGATACGCAGTATCTT.

This clonotype appeared many times. This sequence joins TRBV6-1 and TRBJ1-6; D is unresolved. In germline, CDR1 is MNHNS, CDR2 SASEGT. V lost 7 bases and J 8 bases, leaving 12 bases between the germline ends. The CDR3 has 13 residues. The CDR3 bases are TGTGCCAGCAACCCTTTCCTGGATTCACCCCTCCACTTT. This codes for CASNPFLDSPLHF.